Included here is one TCR beta chain sequence, with context. Its cognate antigen has yet to be identified. The conserved phenylalanine or tryptophan is not found at the CDR3 terminus, so this likely reflects a read error. TCR beta CDR3 regions were amplified from RNA transcripts. For the first round of RT-PCR on the TCR CDR3, the HTBI primer set was used together with the Qiagen OneStep RT-PCR kit. Libraries were constructed in a second round of multiplex PCR, after which size selection and purification were carried out. Libraries were sequenced paired-end with 100 bp reads on an Illumina HiSeq2000. The study's processing was this. SOAPnuke was used to process the raw data, with reads discarded if the reads contained adapters or uncalled bases, had a mean Phred below 15, or lacked an exact constant-primer or identifier match. COPE v1.2.5 was used to merge the high-quality paired reads, and each unique nucleotide sequence was defined as a clonotype. Clonotypes were aligned to IMGT TRBV, TRBD and TRBJ reference segments using MiTCR v1.1. The analysis included only V-J combinations with a frequency above 0.0001, which together covered roughly 99% of the repertoires. The TCS score was defined as F50 (clonal expansion) divided by E x V (chaos), with BLOSUM62-based TCRdist calculated between CDR3 peptides within each V-J. Welch's t-statistics and random forest reduced 500 to 650 V-J features to 10 to 15, which were used in a naive Bayes classifier (R e1071). Thyroid-blood repertoire similarity was quantified with the Morisita-Horn index. Clones were called with MiXCR by TCRdb after fastp trimmed the public reads at Q25, and only in-frame beta chains were retained. Each CDR3 protein appears once, grouped with its most common genes and DNA. The V and J calls and clone size are TCRdb's, not the authors'. The sample table holds 700,000 to 850,000 distinct CDR3 sequences, of which roughly a third were seen once. The ten largest clones take up 30% to 40% of the sample.

Stable Graves' hyperthyroidism was defined as no progression to ophthalmopathy during 18 months of follow-up. Hyperthyroidism patients were newly diagnosed, with disease duration under 2 months, and aged 18 to 65 years. Any patient with an uncontrolled infection, another autoimmune disease, pregnancy or lactation was excluded. Diagnoses were established on the basis of clinical symptoms, serum thyroxine and TRAb, thyroid ultrasound, and orbital computed tomography. PBMCs were isolated from more than 9 ml of fresh peripheral blood by Ficoll-Paque density gradient centrifugation. Total RNA was extracted using Trizol reagent, and RNA quality was assessed on an Agilent 2100 Bioanalyzer. This entry comes from a study of T cells in Graves' hyperthyroidism and ophthalmopathy (dated by TCRdb to about 2019). As for the study more broadly: Peripheral blood was collected at initial diagnosis, before any treatment. The 100 or so discovery patients were divided at random into training and test sets in a 7:3 ratio. The paper reports TCR Vbeta CDR3 sequencing of roughly 140 peripheral blood samples: over 40 ophthalmopathy, over 70 hyperthyroidism and 17 progressor patients. The study also compared thyroid tissue and blood T-cell repertoires from more than 5 Graves' hyperthyroidism patients. Following sampling, methimazole starting at 30 mg daily was given to hyperthyroidism patients, and high-dose intravenous methylprednisolone was given to ophthalmopathy patients. An independent validation cohort of 18 to 20 hyperthyroidism patients and approximately 16 patients who later progressed to ophthalmopathy tested prospective prediction of ophthalmopathy. To identify TCR V-J signatures that set the groups apart, the researchers used a discovery cohort of about a hundred patients, made up of around 40 with Graves' ophthalmopathy and approximately 57 with stable Graves' hyperthyroidism. The study at large found these results: Ophthalmopathy was separated from stable hyperthyroidism by a 13 V-J signature model, with roughly 88% sensitivity and approximately 84% specificity obtained in cross-validation and 80%/75% obtained in testing. During validation, the model predicted progression to ophthalmopathy a median of about 6.5 months ahead of onset, with roughly 65% sensitivity and 72% to 80% specificity. Sample size was not statistically predetermined, and blinding of investigators to group allocation was not performed. Most expanded thyroid clonotypes (frequency above 0.001) were also found in blood, which suggests that blood repertoires may mirror thyroid immune responses.

The CDR3 is 14 residues long, counting both termini. Only CDR3 DNA remains: 42 bases, in frame from the first base. Cut back by 5 bases and 3 bases, the V and J ends lie 11 bases apart. CDR1 and CDR2, per the germline V gene, are SGHTA and FQGNSA. The sample comprised blood. The TCR originated in a woman aged 40 to 49 with Graves' hyperthyroidism. Here the chain combines TRBV7-2 and TRBJ1-5, and perhaps TRBD1 as D gene, on 6 matching bases. The DNA sequence is TGTGCCAGCAGCCTTTACAGGGACAATCAGCCCCAGCATCTT. This encodes CASSLYRDNQPQHL.